The sequence of this T cell receptor beta chain was determined in a study of control samples from healthy donors and cancer patients. The V end was cut by 3 bases, the J end by 0 bases, with 5 bases between. Germline V gene sequence: CDR1 DFQATT, CDR2 SNEGSKA (reference sequence). The CDR3 runs to 13 residues. The protocol was immunoSEQ multiplex PCR, while the TCRdb copy is restricted to in-frame clones and leaves out a portion. The sample includes fewer than 110,000 clones, around 89% of them seen just once. The chain employs TRBV20-1 and TRBJ2-2; D is undetermined. The sample comprised blood. This clonotype was sampled from a man aged 25 to 40 in good health. DNA for the CDR3: TGCAGTGCTAGTAAAACGAACACCGGGGAGCTGTTTTTT. Encoded protein: CSASKTNTGELFF.